This TCR beta chain is from a study of tumor and adjacent non-tumor tissue in lung cancer. Study at large: There were around 11 adenocarcinoma, a couple of squamous cell carcinoma and 1 small cell lung cancer cases. The patients, around 9 men and about 5 women, were roughly 30 to 80 with stage I to III disease. Study-wide results and caveats: TCR diversity was significantly greater in tumor than normal lung tissue.

No cell sorting was done before RNA was extracted from the tissue. Newly diagnosed lung cancer patients had thoracic surgery in China, August–late 2014, without prior chemotherapy. As to this clonotype: The antigen remains unidentified. The final CDR3 position lacks the conserved phenylalanine or tryptophan, pointing to a likely read error.

Three rounds of nested PCR, following a modified ARM-PCR protocol, produced the TCRbeta library. TCRdb reprocessed the multiplex PCR reads via MiXCR and lists one record per CDR3 protein. The sample carries roughly 75,000 distinct CDR3 sequences, around four fifths recorded once. The sequence derives from a woman in her 50s with non-small cell lung cancer. Sample: lung tumor tissue.

CDR3 nucleotide sequence: TGCAGCGCTGAATGGGATCCGCAGTATTTG. Translated: CSAEWDPQYL. The chain combines TRBV29-1 with TRBJ2-3; D gene uncertain. The CDR3 has 10 residues. Per germline, CDR1 SQVTM and CDR2 ANQGSEA.